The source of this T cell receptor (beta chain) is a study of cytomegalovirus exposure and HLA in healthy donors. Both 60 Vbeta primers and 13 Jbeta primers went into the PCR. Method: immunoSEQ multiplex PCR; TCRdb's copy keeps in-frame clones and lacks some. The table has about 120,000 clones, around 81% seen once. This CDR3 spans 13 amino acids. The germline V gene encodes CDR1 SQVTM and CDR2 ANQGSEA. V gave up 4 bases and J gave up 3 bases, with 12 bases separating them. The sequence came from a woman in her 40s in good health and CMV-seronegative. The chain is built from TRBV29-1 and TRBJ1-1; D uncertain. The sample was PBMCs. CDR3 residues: CSVVERSDTEAFF. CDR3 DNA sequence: TGCAGCGTTGTCGAGCGGTCGGACACTGAAGCTTTCTTT.